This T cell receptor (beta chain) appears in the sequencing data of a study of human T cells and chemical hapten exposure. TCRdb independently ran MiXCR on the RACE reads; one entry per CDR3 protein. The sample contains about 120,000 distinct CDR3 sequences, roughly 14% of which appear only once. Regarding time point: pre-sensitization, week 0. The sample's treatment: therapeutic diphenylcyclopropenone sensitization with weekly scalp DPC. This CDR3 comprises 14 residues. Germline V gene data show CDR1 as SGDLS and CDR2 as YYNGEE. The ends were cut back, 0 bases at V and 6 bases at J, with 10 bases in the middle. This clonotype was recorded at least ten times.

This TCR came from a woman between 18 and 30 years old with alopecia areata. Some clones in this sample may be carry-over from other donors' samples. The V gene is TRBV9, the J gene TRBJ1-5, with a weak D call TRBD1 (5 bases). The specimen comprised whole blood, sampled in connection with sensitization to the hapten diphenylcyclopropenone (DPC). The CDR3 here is CASSVDGGVQPQHF. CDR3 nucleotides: TGTGCCAGCAGCGTAGACGGGGGTGTTCAGCCCCAGCATTTT.